This TCR beta chain is drawn from a study of cytomegalovirus exposure and HLA in healthy donors. Overall study: The study's early data release held about 85 million unique TCRs from HLA-typed donors. Study-level points and caveats: The authors judged a highly shared variant cluster likely a sequencing artifact.

60 Vbeta and 13 Jbeta primers were used in PCR. This table comes from immunoSEQ multiplex PCR, and its TCRdb copy is limited to in-frame clones, with some not included. The table shows some 250,000 clones, with approximately 82% occurring only once. The CDR3 length is 16 residues. The germline V gene has CDR1 MGHRA and CDR2 YSYEKL. V was trimmed by 4 bases and J by 7 bases, leaving 22 bases between them. Concerning this clone: Its antigen is as yet unknown.

The chain has TRBV4-1 and TRBJ1-2; perhaps TRBD1 as D (6 bases). The sequenced material came from PBMCs. The clonotype was recovered from a woman aged 55 to 70 in good health and CMV-seropositive. Written as DNA, the CDR3 is TGCGCCAGCAGCCCTGGGGGTGGGCCAGGGGTTCGTGGCTACACCTTC. Protein product: CASSPGGGPGVRGYTF.